The following is a T cell receptor (beta chain) sequence with its context. Its antigen is not known. The data derive from a study of shared clonotypes between healthy human individuals. Study-wide points: Limited genetic and exposure-history diversity came from having few donors.

For sorted subsets, about 200 ng DNA per replicate equaled 30,000 or so T cell genomes. Repertoires were generated with immunoSEQ multiplex PCR, while TCRdb's copy carries only in-frame clones and drops some. The sample consists of millions of clones, more than 90% of them appearing once. Between the trimmed V and J ends, which lost 5 bases and 3 bases, there was a span of 11 bases. The CDR3 has 13 amino acids. Germline assignment: CDR1 LNHDA and CDR2 SQIVND (reference sequence). The sequence was collected from a man aged 18 to 29 in good health. Sequenced sample: naive CD4+ T cells sorted from blood. Subset noted: CD45RA+ positively selected. The rearrangement links TRBV19 to TRBJ2-7; D remains ambiguous. For the CDR3, the DNA is TGTGCCAGTAGTGAGCAGCTATACTACGAGCAGTACTTC. This sequence encodes CASSEQLYYEQYF.